This T cell receptor (beta chain) derives from a study of shared clonotypes between healthy human individuals. Notes on the study in general: For naive CD4 cells, 5% to 6.5% of clonotypes were shared across a handful of donors.

About this clone itself: Antigen: not known.

The CDR3 extends over 15 amino acids. Germline loops: CDR1 SGHRS, CDR2 YFSETQ. J lost 2 bases, V lost 4 bases, and 6 bases had no gene match. Sorted subsets were amplified in replicate PCRs using 150 to 250 ng DNA, 25,000 to 30,000 T cell genomes. Repertoires were generated with immunoSEQ multiplex PCR, while TCRdb's copy carries only in-frame clones and drops some. The data show approximately 1,500,000 clones, 95% to 99% seen once. Sequencing input: naive CD4+ T cells sorted from blood. The subset was: CD45RA+ positively selected. The chain employs TRBV5-1 and TRBJ2-3; TRBD1 matches at 8 bases. This receptor was obtained from a man aged 25-45 years in good health. The CDR3 protein is CASSPDRGNTDTQYF. DNA for the CDR3: TGCGCCAGCAGCCCCGACAGGGGAAACACAGATACGCAGTATTTT. Looking up the rest from reference TRBV5-1 and TRBJ2-3 gives the full variable domain: KAGVTQTPRYLIKTRGQQVTLSCSPISGHRSVSWYQQTPGQGLQFLFEYFSETQRNKGNFPGRFSGRQFSNSRSEMNVSTLELGDSALYLCASSPDRGNTDTQYFGPGTRLTVL.